Included here is one T cell receptor beta chain sequence, with context. As to treatment: roughly 19 received Ad26.COV2.S at low or high dose, single or two shots; about 5 received placebo; per-sample allocation not given. Vaccine and placebo recipients were sampled on day 63 after the first injection. The entry originates in a study of Ad26.COV2.S vaccination and SARS-CoV-2 variants. Only in-frame clones appear in the TCRdb table, and some are missing; sequencing was by immunoSEQ multiplex PCR. The table records some 480,000 clones, approximately 88% of them present only once. Germline lookup yields CDR1 SGHRS and CDR2 YFSETQ. The CDR3 extends over 13 amino acids. Trimming removed 4 bases from V and 8 bases from J, with 15 bases in between.

The V gene is TRBV5-1, the J gene TRBJ1-2; D is possibly TRBD1 (5 bases). The sample here was peripheral blood, taken in a trial of Ad26.COV2.S vaccine versus placebo. The sequence came from a person aged 18-65 years who received the Ad26.COV2.S COVID-19 vaccine or a placebo. Here the CDR3 DNA reads TGCGCCAGCAGCACCTGGGTGGGGACCGGCTACACCTTC. Residues: CASSTWVGTGYTF.